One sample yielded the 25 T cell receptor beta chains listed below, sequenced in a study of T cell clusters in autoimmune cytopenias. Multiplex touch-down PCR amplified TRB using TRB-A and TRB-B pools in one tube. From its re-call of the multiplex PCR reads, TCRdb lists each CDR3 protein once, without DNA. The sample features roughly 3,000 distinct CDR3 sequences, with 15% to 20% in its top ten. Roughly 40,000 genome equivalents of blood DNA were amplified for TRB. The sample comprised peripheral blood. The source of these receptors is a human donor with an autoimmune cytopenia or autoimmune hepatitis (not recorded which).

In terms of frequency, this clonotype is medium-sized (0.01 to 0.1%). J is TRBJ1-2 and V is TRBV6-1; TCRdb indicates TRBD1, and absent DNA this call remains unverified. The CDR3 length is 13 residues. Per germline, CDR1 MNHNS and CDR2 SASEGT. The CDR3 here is CASSEQGPNGYTF.

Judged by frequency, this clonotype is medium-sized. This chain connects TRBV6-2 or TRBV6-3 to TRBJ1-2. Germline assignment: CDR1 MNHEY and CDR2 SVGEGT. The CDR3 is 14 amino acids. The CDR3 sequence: CASSYLTGNYGYTF.

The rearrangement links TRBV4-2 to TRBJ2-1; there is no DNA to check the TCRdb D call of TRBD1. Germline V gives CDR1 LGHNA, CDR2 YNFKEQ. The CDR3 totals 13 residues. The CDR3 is CASSLSTGAEQFF.

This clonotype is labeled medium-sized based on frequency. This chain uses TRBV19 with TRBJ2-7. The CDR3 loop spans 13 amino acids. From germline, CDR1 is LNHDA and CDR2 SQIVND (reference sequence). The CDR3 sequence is CASSTTAKGEQYF.

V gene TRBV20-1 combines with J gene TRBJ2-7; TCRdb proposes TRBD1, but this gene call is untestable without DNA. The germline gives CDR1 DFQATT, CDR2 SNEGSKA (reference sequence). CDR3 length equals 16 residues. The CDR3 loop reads CSARGGPRQGTYEQYF.

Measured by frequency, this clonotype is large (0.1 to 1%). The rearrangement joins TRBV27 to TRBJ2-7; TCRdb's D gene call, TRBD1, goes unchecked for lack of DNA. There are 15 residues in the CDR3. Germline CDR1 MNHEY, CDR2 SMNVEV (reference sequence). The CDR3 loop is CASSSSPVPIYEQYF.

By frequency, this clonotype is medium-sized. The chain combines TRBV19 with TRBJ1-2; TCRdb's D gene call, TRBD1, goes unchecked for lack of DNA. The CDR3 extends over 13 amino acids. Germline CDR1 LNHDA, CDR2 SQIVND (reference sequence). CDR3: CASRGRENYGYTF. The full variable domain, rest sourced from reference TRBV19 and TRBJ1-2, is DGGITQSPKYLFRKEGQNVTLSCEQNLNHDAMYWYRQDPGQGLRLIYYSQIVNDFQKGDIAEGYSVSREKKESFPLTVTSAQKNPTAFYLCASRGRENYGYTFGSGTRLTVV.

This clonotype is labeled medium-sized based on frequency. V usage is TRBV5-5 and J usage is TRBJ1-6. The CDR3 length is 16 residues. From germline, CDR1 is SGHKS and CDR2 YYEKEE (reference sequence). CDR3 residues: CASSSDRSSYNSPLHF.

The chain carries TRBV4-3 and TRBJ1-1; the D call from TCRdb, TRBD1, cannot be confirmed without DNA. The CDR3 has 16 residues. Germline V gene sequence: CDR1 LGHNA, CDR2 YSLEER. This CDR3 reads CASSALFDRPGAEAFF.

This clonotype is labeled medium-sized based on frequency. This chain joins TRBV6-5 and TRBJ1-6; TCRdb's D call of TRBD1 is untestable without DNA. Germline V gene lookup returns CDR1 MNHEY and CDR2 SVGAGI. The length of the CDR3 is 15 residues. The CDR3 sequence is CASSYTGRYNSPLHF.

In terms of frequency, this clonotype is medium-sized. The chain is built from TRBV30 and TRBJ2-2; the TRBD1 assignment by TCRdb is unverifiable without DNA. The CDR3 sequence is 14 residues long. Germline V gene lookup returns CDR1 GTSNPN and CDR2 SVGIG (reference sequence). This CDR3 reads CAWEVGADTGELFF.

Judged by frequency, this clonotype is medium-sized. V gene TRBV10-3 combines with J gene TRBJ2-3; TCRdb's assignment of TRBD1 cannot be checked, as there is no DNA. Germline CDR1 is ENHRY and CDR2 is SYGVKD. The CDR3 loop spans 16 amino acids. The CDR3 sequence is CAISDPGTGYTDTQYF.

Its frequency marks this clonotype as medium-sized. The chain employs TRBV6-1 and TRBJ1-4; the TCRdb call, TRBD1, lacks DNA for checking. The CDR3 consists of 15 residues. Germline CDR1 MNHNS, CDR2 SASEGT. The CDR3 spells CASSADRGPNEKLFF.

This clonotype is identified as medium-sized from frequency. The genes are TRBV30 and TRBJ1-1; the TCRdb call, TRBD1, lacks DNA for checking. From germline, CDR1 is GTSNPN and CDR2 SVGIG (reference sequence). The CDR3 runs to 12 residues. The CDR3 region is CAWSAHRGSAFF. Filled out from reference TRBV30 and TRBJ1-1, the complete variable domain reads SQTIHQWPATLVQPVGSPLSLECTVEGTSNPNLYWYRQAAGRGLQLLFYSVGIGQISSEVPQNLSASRPQDRQFILSSKKLLLSDSGFYLCAWSAHRGSAFFGQGTRLTVV.

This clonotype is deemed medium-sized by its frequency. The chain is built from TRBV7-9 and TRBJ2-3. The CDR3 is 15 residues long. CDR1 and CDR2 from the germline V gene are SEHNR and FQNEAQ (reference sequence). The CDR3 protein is CASSLVSWGTDTQYF.

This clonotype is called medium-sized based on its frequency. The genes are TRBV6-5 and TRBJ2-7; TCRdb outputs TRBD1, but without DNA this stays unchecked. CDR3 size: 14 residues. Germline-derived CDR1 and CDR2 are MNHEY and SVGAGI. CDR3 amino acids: CASSYSGPQGKQYF.

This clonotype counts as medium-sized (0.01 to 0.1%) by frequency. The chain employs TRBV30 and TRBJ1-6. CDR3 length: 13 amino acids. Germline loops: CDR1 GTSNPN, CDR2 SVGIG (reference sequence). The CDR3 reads CAWSADPTEPLHF.

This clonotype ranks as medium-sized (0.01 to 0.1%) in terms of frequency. The CDR3 spells CASSTWGGDYNSPLHF. The chain combines TRBV27 with TRBJ1-6. This CDR3 is built from 16 residues. Germline loops: CDR1 MNHEY, CDR2 SMNVEV (reference sequence).

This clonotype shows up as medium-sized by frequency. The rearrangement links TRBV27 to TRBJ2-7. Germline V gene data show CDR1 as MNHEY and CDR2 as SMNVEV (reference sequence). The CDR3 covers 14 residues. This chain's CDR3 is CASSLRGTSYEQYF.

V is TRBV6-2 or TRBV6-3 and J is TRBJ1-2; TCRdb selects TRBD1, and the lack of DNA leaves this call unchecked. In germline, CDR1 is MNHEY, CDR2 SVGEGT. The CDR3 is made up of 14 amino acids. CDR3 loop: CASSYPPEAYGYTF.

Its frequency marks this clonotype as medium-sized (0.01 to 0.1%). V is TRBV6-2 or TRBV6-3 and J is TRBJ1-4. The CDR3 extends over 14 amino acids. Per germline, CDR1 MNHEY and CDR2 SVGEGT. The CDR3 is CASRTFTTNEKLFF.

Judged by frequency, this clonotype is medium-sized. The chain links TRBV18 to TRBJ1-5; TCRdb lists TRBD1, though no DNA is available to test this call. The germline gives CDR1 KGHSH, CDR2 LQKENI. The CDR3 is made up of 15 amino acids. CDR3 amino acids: CASSPMGDSNQPQHF. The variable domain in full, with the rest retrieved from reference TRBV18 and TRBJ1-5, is NAGVMQNPRHLVRRRGQEARLRCSPMKGHSHVYWYRQLPEEGLKFMVYLQKENIIDESGMPKERFSAEFPKEGPSILRIQQVVRGDSAAYFCASSPMGDSNQPQHFGDGTRLSIL.

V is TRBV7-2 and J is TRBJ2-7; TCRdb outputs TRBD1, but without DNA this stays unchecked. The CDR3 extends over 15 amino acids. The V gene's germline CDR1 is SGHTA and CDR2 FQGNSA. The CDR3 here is CASSLEQGSPYEQYF.

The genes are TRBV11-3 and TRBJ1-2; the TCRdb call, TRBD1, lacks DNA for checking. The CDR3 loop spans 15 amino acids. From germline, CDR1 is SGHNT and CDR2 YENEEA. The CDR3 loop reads CASSSLTGGNYGYTF.

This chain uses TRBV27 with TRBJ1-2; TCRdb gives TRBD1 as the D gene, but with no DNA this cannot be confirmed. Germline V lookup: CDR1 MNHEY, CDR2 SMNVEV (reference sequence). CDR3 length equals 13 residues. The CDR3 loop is CASSFRDRDGYTF.